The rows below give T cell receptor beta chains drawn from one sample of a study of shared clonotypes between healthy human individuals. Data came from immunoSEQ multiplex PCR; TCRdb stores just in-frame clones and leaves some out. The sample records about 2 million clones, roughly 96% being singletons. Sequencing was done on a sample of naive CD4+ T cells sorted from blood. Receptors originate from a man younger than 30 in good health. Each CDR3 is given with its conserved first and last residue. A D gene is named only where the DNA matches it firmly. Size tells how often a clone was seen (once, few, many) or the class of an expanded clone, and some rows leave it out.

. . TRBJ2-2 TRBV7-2 TGTGCCAGCAGCCCGGACAGATCCGGGGCCGGGGAGCTGTTTTTT CASSPDRSGAGELFF
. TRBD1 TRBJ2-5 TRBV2 TGTGCCAGCAGTCGGAAACCGGGACAGGGGGAAGAGACCCAGTACTTC CASSRKPGQGEETQYF
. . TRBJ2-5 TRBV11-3 TGTGCCAGCAGCTTAGGAGGGTACGGGATTCCACAAGAGACCCAGTACTTC CASSLGGYGIPQETQYF
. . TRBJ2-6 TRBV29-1 TGCAGCGTTGTAGGGGCGGGCTCTGGGGCCAACGTCCTGACTTTC CSVVGAGSGANVLTF
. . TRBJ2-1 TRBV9 TGTGCCAGCAGCGTCTGGACTGACCCGAATGAGCAGTTCTTC CASSVWTDPNEQFF
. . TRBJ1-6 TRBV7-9 TGTGCCAGCTCTGATCGCAGGGCGGATTCACCCCTCCACTTT CASSDRRADSPLHF
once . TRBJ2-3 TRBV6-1 TGTGCCAGCAGTGAAGAGGGTTTTAGCACAGATACGCAGTATTTT CASSEEGFSTDTQYF
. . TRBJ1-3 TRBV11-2 TGTGCCAGCAGCCTTATAGGGTCTTCTGGAAACACCATATATTTT CASSLIGSSGNTIYF
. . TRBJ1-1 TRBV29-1 TGCAGCGTTGCCAGGGCACCTGAAGCTTTCTTT CSVARAPEAFF
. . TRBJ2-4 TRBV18 TGTGCCAGCTTAAAACAGGGGACTCTTCTAGCCAAAAACATTCAGTACTTC CASLKQGTLLAKNIQYF
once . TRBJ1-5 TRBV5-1 TGCGCCAGCAGCTTGGATTCCCGCCCGAATCAGCCCCAGCATTTT CASSLDSRPNQPQHF
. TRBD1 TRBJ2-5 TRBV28 TGTGCCAGCAGTTTAGACCGACAGGGCGGGACCCAGTACTTC CASSLDRQGGTQYF
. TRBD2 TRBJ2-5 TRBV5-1 TGCGCCAGCAGCTCCTCCGGGACTAGCGGGGGAGAGACCCAGTACTTC CASSSSGTSGGETQYF
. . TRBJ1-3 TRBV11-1 TGTGCCAGCAGCTCGACCTTAGGAAACACCATATATTTT CASSSTLGNTIYF
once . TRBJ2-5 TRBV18 TGTGCCAGCTCACCTTGGACAGATCAAGGGGAGACCCAGTACTTC CASSPWTDQGETQYF
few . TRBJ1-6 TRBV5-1 TGCGCCAGCAGCTTGGCAGGGAGCTCCTATAATTCACCCCTCCACTTT CASSLAGSSYNSPLHF
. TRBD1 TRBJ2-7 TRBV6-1 TGTGCCAGCAGTGAAAGGACAGGGAGTATCTACGAGCAGTACTTC CASSERTGSIYEQYF
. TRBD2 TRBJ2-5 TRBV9 TGTGCCAGCAGCGTGGGGACTAGCGGGCTCCAAGAGACCCAGTACTTC CASSVGTSGLQETQYF
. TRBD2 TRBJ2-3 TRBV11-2 TGTGCCAGCAGCCTGGCGGGGGGGAAAATCACAGATACGCAGTATTTT CASSLAGGKITDTQYF
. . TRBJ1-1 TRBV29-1 TGCAGCGTTGAAAGTGTTAACACTGAAGCTTTCTTT CSVESVNTEAFF
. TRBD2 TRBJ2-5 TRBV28 TGTGCCAGCAGAACTAGCGGGAGCAGTGAGACCCAGTACTTC CASRTSGSSETQYF
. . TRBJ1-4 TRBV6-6 TGTGCCAGCAGTTACGGGCAGCTAAATGAAAAACTGTTTTTT CASSYGQLNEKLFF
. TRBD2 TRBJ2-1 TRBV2 TGTGCCAGCAGAACTCCGGGACTAGCGGGGGGTACGTCCTACAATGAGCAGTTCTTC CASRTPGLAGGTSYNEQFF
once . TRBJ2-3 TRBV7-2 TGTGCCAGCAGCTTAGGGGACTTCACAGATACGCAGTATTTT CASSLGDFTDTQYF
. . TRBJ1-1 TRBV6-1 TGTGCCCCCGGGACACAGAACACTGAAGCTTTCTTT CAPGTQNTEAFF
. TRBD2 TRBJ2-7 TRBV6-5 TGTGCCAGCAGTTCCCCGGGACTAGCGGGCTCCTACGAGCAGTACTTC CASSSPGLAGSYEQYF
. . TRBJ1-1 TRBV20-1 TGCAGTGTAAACAGGAACACTGAAGCTTTCTTT CSVNRNTEAFF
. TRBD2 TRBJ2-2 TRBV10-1 TGCGCCAGCAGTGAAATAGCGGGAAACACCGGGGAGCTGTTTTTT CASSEIAGNTGELFF
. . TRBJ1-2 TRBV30 TGTGCCTGGGGTCGCCTCCCTAAGAGAGGCTACACCTTC CAWGRLPKRGYTF
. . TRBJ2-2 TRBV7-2 TGTGCCAGCAGCTTATTCTCTTCCGGGGAGCTGTTTTTT CASSLFSSGELFF
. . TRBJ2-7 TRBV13 TGTGCCAGCAGCTTAAGCAAAGCCTACGAGCAGTACTTC CASSLSKAYEQYF
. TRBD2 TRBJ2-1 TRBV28 TGTGCCAGCAGTTCCATAGCGGGGAAATCCTACAATGAGCAGTTCTTC CASSSIAGKSYNEQFF
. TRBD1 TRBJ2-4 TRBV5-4 TGTGCCAGCAGCGATCGCCCCAGGACAGGGGTCGAAAACATTCAGTACTTC CASSDRPRTGVENIQYF
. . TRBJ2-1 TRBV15 TGTGCCACCAGCAGGAGGGACGTCTCCTACAATGAGCAGTTCTTC CATSRRDVSYNEQFF
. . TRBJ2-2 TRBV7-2 TGTGCCAGCAGCCAATACCTAGCCGGGGAGCTGTTTTTT CASSQYLAGELFF
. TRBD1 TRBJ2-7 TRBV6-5 TGTGCCAGCAGTTACGAGCCGACAGGGACCTACGAGCAGTACTTC CASSYEPTGTYEQYF
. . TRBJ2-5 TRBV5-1 TGCGCCAGCAGATTTACCACGAGGACGGATGAAGAGACCCAGTACTTC CASRFTTRTDEETQYF
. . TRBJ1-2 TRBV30 TGTGCCTCGGCTTACCAGGGGCCCTATGGCTACACCTTC CASAYQGPYGYTF
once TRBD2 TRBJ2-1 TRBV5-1 TGCGCCAGCAGCTGGGGACTAGCGGTGTACAATGAGCAGTTCTTC CASSWGLAVYNEQFF
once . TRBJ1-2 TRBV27 TGTGCCAGCAGGGAGGCGGGGATCACTAACTATGGCTACACCTTC CASREAGITNYGYTF
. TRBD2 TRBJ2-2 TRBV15 TGTGCCACCAGCAGAGATCGGCTAGCGGGGGTTAACACCGGGGAGCTGTTTTTT CATSRDRLAGVNTGELFF
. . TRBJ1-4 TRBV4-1 TGCGCCAGCAGCCCAGCAGGTGGCCCTAATGAAAAACTGTTTTTT CASSPAGGPNEKLFF